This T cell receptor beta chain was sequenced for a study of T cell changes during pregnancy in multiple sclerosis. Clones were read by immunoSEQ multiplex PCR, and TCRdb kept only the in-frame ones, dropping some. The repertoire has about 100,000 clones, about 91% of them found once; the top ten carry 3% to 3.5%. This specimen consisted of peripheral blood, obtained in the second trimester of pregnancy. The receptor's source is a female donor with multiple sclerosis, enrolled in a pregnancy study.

The chain's CDR3 is CAWSVPGLSAYEQYF. The CDR3 DNA is TGTGCCTGGAGTGTGCCGGGACTAAGTGCCTACGAGCAGTACTTC. This chain connects TRBV30 to TRBJ2-7; 7 bases map to TRBD2. This CDR3 is 15 amino acids long. After removal of 0 bases from V and 2 bases from J, the junction contained 7 bases not matched to a gene. Per the germline V gene, CDR1 is GTSNPN and CDR2 is SVGIG (reference sequence).